The T cell receptor beta chain under discussion was sequenced for a study of blood T cell repertoires in COVID-19. The CDR3 contains 13 residues. Germline lookup yields CDR1 MNHEY and CDR2 SVGAGI. V was shortened by 7 bases and J by 5 bases, with 12 bases between the two germline ends. Using immunoSEQ multiplex PCR, the repertoire was profiled, and TCRdb retains in-frame clones only, with some absent. The sample has some 250,000 clones, over 80% seen once; the top ten hold 1.2%. All enrollees were about 18 to 89 years old and from some 24 US areas. Sequencing input: PBMCs or T cells enriched from blood (not recorded which). The V gene is TRBV6-5, the J gene TRBJ1-5, with TRBD1 as a possible D gene (6 bases). The TCR originated in a human donor in a cohort exposed to, infected with or recovered from COVID-19 (not recorded which). The donor label of this sample is uncertain. The CDR3 DNA reads TGTGCCAGCAAACCGGGGGGGCATCAGCCCCAGCATTTT. Amino acids: CASKPGGHQPQHF.